Shown below are 24 T cell receptor beta chains from a single sample sequenced in a study. TCRdb processed the RT-PCR reads anew with MiXCR; each CDR3 protein has one entry. This table has about 680,000 distinct CDR3 sequences, approximately 15% appearing once. Sequencing was performed on memory CD4+ T cells from blood. All receptors come from a female donor in good health, serving as a healthy control.

CDR3 amino acids: CSSGAANTGELFF. The CDR3 DNA sequence: TGTTCCTCTGGGGCAGCAAACACCGGGGAGCTGTTTTTT. The chain is built from TRBV27 and TRBJ2-2; TRBD1 might be the D (5 bases). Germline-derived CDR1 and CDR2 are MNHEY and SMNVEV (reference sequence). CDR3 length: 13 amino acids.

In this sample, this clonotype turned up a few times. The V call is TRBV6-2 or TRBV6-3, the J call TRBJ2-7, with TRBD1 matching 7 bases. This CDR3 region has 15 residues. Germline V gene lookup returns CDR1 MNHEY and CDR2 SVGEGT. V was pared by 2 bases and J by 0 bases, with 4 bases of the junction left unmatched. CDR3 nucleotides: TGTGCCAGCAGTTACCACGGGACAGTCTCCTACGAGCAGTACTTC. Translating it yields CASSYHGTVSYEQYF.

This clonotype was recorded a few times. V and J are TRBV19 and TRBJ2-1, with 7 bases aligning to TRBD2. The CDR3 is made up of 17 amino acids. The V gene end was trimmed by 3 bases and the J gene end by 7 bases; junction bases not matched to a gene: 15. Germline values: CDR1 LNHDA, CDR2 SQIVND (reference sequence). The CDR3, as DNA: TGTGCCAGTAGTATCCCGCATGGGGCGGGAGCTCGAAATGAGCAGTTCTTC. Its translation: CASSIPHGAGARNEQFF.

The gene calls are TRBV7-6 and TRBJ1-5, with D perhaps TRBD1 (5 bases). The CDR3 has 15 amino acids. Trimming pared 5 bases from V and 7 bases from J, leaving 18 bases between. CDR1 SGHVS and CDR2 FNYEAQ come from the germline V gene. The CDR3 nucleotides are TGTGCCAGCAGCCCGCAGGAGGGGCCTCTCCAGCCCCAGCATTTT. This encodes CASSPQEGPLQPQHF.

With respect to this clonotype: A single base separates this from a much larger clone, so it may be a read error. CDR3 sequence: CSARLGGGNSPLDF. CDR3 nucleotide sequence: TGCAGTGCTAGACTAGGGGGGGGTAATTCACCCCTCGACTTT. V usage is TRBV20-1 and J usage is TRBJ1-6, with D possibly being TRBD1 (6 bases). The CDR3 consists of 14 residues. Germline-derived CDR1 and CDR2 are DFQATT and SNEGSKA (reference sequence).

This clonotype appeared many times. The rearrangement joins TRBV5-6 to TRBJ2-2; 7 bases match TRBD1. Trimming cost V 6 bases and J 4 bases; bases outside gene matches: 3. The CDR3 is 13 amino acids. Germline CDR1 reads SGHDT; CDR2 reads YYEEEE. The CDR3 is CASNRGSTGELFF. DNA for the CDR3: TGTGCCAGCAACAGGGGTAGCACCGGGGAGCTGTTTTTT.

The table lists this clonotype with many counts. The chain uses TRBV4-3 and TRBJ1-2; no clear D gene. Germline V gene lookup returns CDR1 LGHNA and CDR2 YSLEER. V shed 0 bases and J shed 5 bases, with 16 bases lying between them. This CDR3 contains 16 residues. The CDR3 loop is CASSQDRWQSQYGYTF. The CDR3 nucleotides are TGCGCCAGCAGCCAAGATCGCTGGCAATCTCAGTATGGCTACACCTTC.

V and J are TRBV11-2 and TRBJ2-5; 7 bases match TRBD1. With 4 bases clipped from V and 5 bases from J, the junction kept 10 bases outside the gene matches. The CDR3 runs to 15 residues. Germline CDR1 is SGHAT and CDR2 is FQNNGV. CDR3 amino acids: CASSSSTGSWETQYF. CDR3 DNA: TGTGCCAGCAGCTCCTCGACAGGGTCGTGGGAGACCCAGTACTTC.

Ten or more counts support this clonotype. V gene TRBV29-1 combines with J gene TRBJ2-7; 10 bases are a match to TRBD2. Germline loops: CDR1 SQVTM, CDR2 ANQGSEA. The length of the CDR3 is 14 residues. V shed 3 bases, J shed 5 bases, and the junction held 7 bases outside the gene matches. CDR3 loop: CSVDGLAGVDEQYF. The CDR3 DNA reads TGCAGCGTTGATGGTCTAGCGGGAGTCGACGAGCAGTACTTC.

This chain connects TRBV5-1 to TRBJ1-6, with D tentatively TRBD1 (5 bases). This CDR3 is built from 17 residues. The V gene lost 3 bases and the J gene lost 9 bases, with 22 bases spanning the gap. Per the germline V gene, CDR1 is SGHRS and CDR2 is YFSETQ. The DNA for the CDR3 is TGCGCCAGCAGCTCCCTCGGTGTGACAGTAGGAGGTTCACCCCTCCACTTT. Protein product: CASSSLGVTVGGSPLHF.

This clonotype was observed many times. The V call is TRBV20-1, the J call TRBJ2-7; TRBD2 aligns across 11 bases. After removal of 6 bases from V and 2 bases from J, the junction contained 9 bases not matched to a gene. CDR1 is DFQATT, CDR2 SNEGSKA, per germline (reference sequence). This CDR3 comprises 15 residues. This CDR3 is CSANKGTSGAYEQYF. As DNA, the CDR3 is TGCAGTGCAAACAAGGGGACTAGCGGTGCCTACGAGCAGTACTTC.

This clonotype was observed a few times. The CDR3 spells CASSFAPGLAGDNEQFF. The CDR3 bases are TGCGCCAGCAGCTTCGCCCCGGGACTAGCGGGAGACAATGAGCAGTTCTTC. The V and J genes are TRBV5-1 and TRBJ2-1, with TRBD2 matching 14 bases. The trim removed 2 bases at V and 5 bases at J, leaving 6 bases unmatched. This CDR3 contains 17 residues. Germline V gives CDR1 SGHRS, CDR2 YFSETQ. Filled out from reference TRBV5-1 and TRBJ2-1, the complete variable domain reads KAGVTQTPRYLIKTRGQQVTLSCSPISGHRSVSWYQQTPGQGLQFLFEYFSETQRNKGNFPGRFSGRQFSNSRSEMNVSTLELGDSALYLCASSFAPGLAGDNEQFFGPGTRLTVL.

The rearrangement links TRBV15 to TRBJ1-4, with D maybe TRBD1 (6 bases). V lost 2 bases, J lost 8 bases, and 18 bases lay in between. The germline V gene has CDR1 LNHNV and CDR2 YYDKDF (reference sequence). This CDR3 comprises 16 residues. CDR3 amino acids: CATSRLPGGGNEKLFF. DNA of the CDR3: TGTGCCACCAGCAGACTCCCAGGAGGGGGGAACGAAAAACTGTTTTTT.

The chain couples TRBV7-9 to TRBJ1-6; no clear D gene. Deletions cut 5 bases from V and 9 bases from J, with 11 bases between. The germline gives CDR1 SEHNR, CDR2 FQNEAQ (reference sequence). The CDR3 length is 13 residues. The CDR3 protein is CASSLMGSSPLHF. In DNA, the CDR3 is TGTGCCAGCAGCCTAATGGGGAGTTCACCCCTCCACTTT.

The table lists this clonotype with a few counts. The V and J genes are TRBV20-1 and TRBJ1-1; D call uncertain. Germline lookup yields CDR1 DFQATT and CDR2 SNEGSKA (reference sequence). V lost 6 bases and J lost 5, with 16 bases in between. CDR3 size: 13 residues. The CDR3 spells CSAGRSGGTEAFF. The CDR3 DNA is TGCAGTGCAGGGAGGTCAGGAGGAACTGAAGCTTTCTTT.

The CDR3: CASSFVPSSNSPLHF. The CDR3 coding sequence is TGTGCCAGCAGCTTCGTTCCATCAAGTAATTCACCCCTCCACTTT. V is TRBV7-2 and J is TRBJ1-6; no reliable D call. The V gene's germline CDR1 is SGHTA and CDR2 FQGNSA. Trimming took 3 bases from V and 6 from J, leaving 12 bases between them. The CDR3 consists of 15 residues.

This clonotype has only a few counts. This chain connects TRBV7-8 to TRBJ2-3, with a weak D call TRBD2 (5 bases). Germline CDR1 SGHVS, CDR2 FQNEAQ. The CDR3 is made up of 17 amino acids. The V end lost 2 bases, the J end lost 4 bases, and 19 bases lay between the germline ends. The CDR3: CASSLFRVAQRADTQYF. CDR3 in DNA: TGTGCCAGCAGCTTATTTAGGGTAGCGCAACGGGCAGATACGCAGTATTTT.

This clonotype appeared a few times. The gene calls are TRBV4-3 and TRBJ2-7; 8 bases fit TRBD2. V lost 0 bases to trimming and J lost 6 bases; unmatched junction nucleotides: 4. The CDR3 runs 14 residues. The germline V gene encodes CDR1 LGHNA and CDR2 YSLEER. DNA of the CDR3: TGCGCCAGCAGCCAAGATATAGCGGGGCGCGAGCAGTACTTC. Encoded protein: CASSQDIAGREQYF.

This chain connects TRBV18 to TRBJ2-5; D may be TRBD1 (5 bases). V lost 3 bases and J 4 bases, leaving 18 bases between the germline ends. Germline V gives CDR1 KGHSH, CDR2 LQKENI. The CDR3 extends over 16 amino acids. The CDR3 reads CASSPLGALGTETQYF. The CDR3 DNA is TGTGCCAGCTCACCCCTTGGGGCCTTAGGAACAGAGACCCAGTACTTC.

The gene calls are TRBV6-1 and TRBJ1-5; D is undetermined. This CDR3 contains 14 residues. Germline V gene data show CDR1 as MNHNS and CDR2 as SASEGT. Deletions cut 4 bases from V and 0 bases from J, with 7 bases between. The DNA of the CDR3 is TGTGCCAGCAGTGGGCAAGTTAGCAATCAGCCCCAGCATTTT. Translating it yields CASSGQVSNQPQHF.

This sequence joins TRBV11-2 and TRBJ2-7, with 12 positions matching TRBD1. Germline V gives CDR1 SGHAT, CDR2 FQNNGV. The CDR3 is 15 residues long. The J segment lost 4 bases and the V segment lost 6 bases, leaving 7 bases of the junction unmatched. This chain's CDR3 is CASRFPGQGAYEQYF. CDR3 in DNA: TGTGCCAGCAGGTTCCCGGGACAGGGGGCTTACGAGCAGTACTTC.

This clonotype was picked up many times. V and J are TRBV5-1 and TRBJ1-1; D may be TRBD1 (5 bases). Deletions cut 1 base from V and 5 bases from J, with 12 bases between. CDR3 length: 14 amino acids. CDR1 is SGHRS, CDR2 YFSETQ, per germline. CDR3 protein: CASSLQGGRTEAFF. The CDR3 region has the DNA TGCGCCAGCAGCTTGCAGGGAGGGCGGACTGAAGCTTTCTTT. Full variable domain (outside the CDR3, taken from reference TRBV5-1 and TRBJ1-1): KAGVTQTPRYLIKTRGQQVTLSCSPISGHRSVSWYQQTPGQGLQFLFEYFSETQRNKGNFPGRFSGRQFSNSRSEMNVSTLELGDSALYLCASSLQGGRTEAFFGQGTRLTVV.

A few counts support this clonotype. The chain has TRBV11-3 and TRBJ2-2; TRBD2 might be the D (6 bases). Per the germline V gene, CDR1 is SGHNT and CDR2 is YENEEA. The CDR3 length is 16 residues. The germline V and J ends were trimmed by 1 base and 4 bases, with 13 bases remaining between them. The CDR3 loop reads CASSLVVLATTGELFF. The CDR3 region has the DNA TGTGCCAGCAGCTTAGTAGTACTAGCAACCACCGGGGAGCTGTTTTTT. Full variable domain (remainder filled in from reference TRBV11-3 and TRBJ2-2): EAGVVQSPRYKIIEKKQPVAFWCNPISGHNTLYWYLQNLGQGPELLIRYENEEAVDDSQLPKDRFSAERLKGVDSTLKIQPAELGDSAVYLCASSLVVLATTGELFFGEGSRLTVL.

As for this clonotype: A read error may produce the germline difference seen at one junction end. V and J are TRBV3-1 and TRBJ1-4, with D unclear. Germline V gene lookup returns CDR1 LGHDT and CDR2 YNNKEL (reference sequence). The CDR3 loop spans 14 amino acids. The CDR3 here is CASNQRGTNEKLFF. The CDR3 nucleotides read TGTGCCAGCAACCAACGCGGAACTAATGAAAAACTGTTTTTT.